The T cell receptor (beta chain) described here comes from a study of neurological immune-mediated disorders. Overall study findings and caveats: Across subjects, expanded clones had no CDR3 amino acid sequences in common, pointing to private repertoires in all groups.

The cDNA was generated through 5'RACE incorporating 10-nucleotide random UMIs. The output of every sequencing run, over 190 million TCR-beta sequences, came from 15-18 subjects. TCRdb fed the 5' RACE reads into MiXCR, producing one record per CDR3 protein. The data hold under 90,000 distinct CDR3 sequences, with approximately 10% observed a single time. The study built unsorted libraries from 2 million PBMCs kept at -80 C. Trimming shortened V by 6 bases and J by 0 bases, and 12 bases separated the two germline ends. This CDR3 is built from 13 residues. CDR1 and CDR2 (germline): DFQATT, SNEGSKA (reference sequence). This clonotype was seen many times. Its antigen is as yet unknown.

The TCR sequence derives from a middle-aged man in good health. The chain couples TRBV20-1 to TRBJ2-7; D may correspond to TRBD1 or TRBD2 (6 bases each). Specimen: PBMCs. The CDR3 loop reads CSAPRGASYEQYF. The CDR3 DNA is TGCAGTGCCCCAAGGGGGGCCTCCTACGAGCAGTACTTC.